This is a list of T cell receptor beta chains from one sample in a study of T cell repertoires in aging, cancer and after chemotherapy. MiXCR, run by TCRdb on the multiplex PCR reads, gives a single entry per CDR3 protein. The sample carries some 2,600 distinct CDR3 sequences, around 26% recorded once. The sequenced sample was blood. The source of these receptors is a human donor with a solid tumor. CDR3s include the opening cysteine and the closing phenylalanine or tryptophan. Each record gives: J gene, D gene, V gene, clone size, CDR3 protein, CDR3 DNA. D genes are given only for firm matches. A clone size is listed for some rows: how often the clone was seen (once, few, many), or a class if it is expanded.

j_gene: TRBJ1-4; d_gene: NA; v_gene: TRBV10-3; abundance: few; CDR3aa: CAISRGADEKLFF; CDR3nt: TGTGCCATCAGTCGGGGGGCCGATGAAAAACTGTTTTTT
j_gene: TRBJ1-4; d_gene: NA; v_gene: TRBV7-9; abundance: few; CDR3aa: CASSLGSDLEKLFF; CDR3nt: TGTGCCAGCAGCTTAGGTTCGGACCTAGAAAAACTGTTTTTT
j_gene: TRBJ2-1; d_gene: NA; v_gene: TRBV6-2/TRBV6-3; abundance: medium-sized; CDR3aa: CASSPFDEQFF; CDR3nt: TGTGCCAGCTCCCCCTTCGATGAGCAGTTCTTC
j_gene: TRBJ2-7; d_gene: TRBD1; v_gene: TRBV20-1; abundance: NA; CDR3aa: CSARGARGQSTYEQYF; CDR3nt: TGCAGTGCTAGAGGGGCGAGGGGACAGTCAACCTACGAGCAGTACTTC
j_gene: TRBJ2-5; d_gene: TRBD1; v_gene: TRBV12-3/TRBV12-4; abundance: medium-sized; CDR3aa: CASSQTGYTQYF; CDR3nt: TGTGCCAGCAGTCAGACAGGGTATACCCAGTACTTC
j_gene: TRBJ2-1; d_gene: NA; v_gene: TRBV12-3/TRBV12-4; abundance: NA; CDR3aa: CASTPNRGRYNEKFF; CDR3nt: TGTGCCAGCACCCCCAACCGGGGAAGGTACAATGAGAAGTTCTTC
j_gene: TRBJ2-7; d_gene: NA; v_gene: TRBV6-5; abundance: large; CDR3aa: CASSHPDPPYEQYF; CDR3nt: TGTGCCAGCAGTCATCCGGACCCCCCCTACGAGCAGTACTTC
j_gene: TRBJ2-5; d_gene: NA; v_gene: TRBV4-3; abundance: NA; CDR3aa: CASSQEVRETQYF; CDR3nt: TGCGCCAGCAGCCAAGAGGTCAGAGAGACCCAGTACTTC
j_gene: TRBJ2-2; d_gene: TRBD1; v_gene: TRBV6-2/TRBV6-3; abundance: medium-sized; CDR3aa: CASSRDSRSGELFF; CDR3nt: TGTGCCAGCAGCCGGGACAGCCGTTCGGGGGAGCTGTTTTTT
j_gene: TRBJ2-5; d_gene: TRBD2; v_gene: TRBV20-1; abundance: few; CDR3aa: CSAGLAVVRTQYF; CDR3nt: TGCAGCGCTGGACTAGCGGTCGTTCGGACCCAGTACTTC
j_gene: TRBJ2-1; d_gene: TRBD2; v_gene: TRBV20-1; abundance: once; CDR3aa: CSARDPSSGGNSYNEQFF; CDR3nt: TGCAGTGCTAGAGATCCCTCTAGCGGGGGGAACTCCTACAATGAGCAGTTCTTC
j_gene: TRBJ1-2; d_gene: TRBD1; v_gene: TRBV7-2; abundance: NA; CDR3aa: CASSPGQIRGYTF; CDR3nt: TGTGCCAGCAGCCCGGGACAGATCCGAGGCTACACCTTC
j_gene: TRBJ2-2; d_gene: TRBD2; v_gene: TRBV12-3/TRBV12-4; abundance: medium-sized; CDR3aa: CASSRAGGSTGELFF; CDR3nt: TGTGCCAGCAGTCGAGCGGGAGGGAGCACCGGGGAGCTGTTTTTT
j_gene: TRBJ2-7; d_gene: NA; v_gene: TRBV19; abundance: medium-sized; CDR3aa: CASSVTGSGEQYF; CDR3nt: TGTGCCAGTAGTGTAACAGGGTCTGGTGAGCAGTACTTC
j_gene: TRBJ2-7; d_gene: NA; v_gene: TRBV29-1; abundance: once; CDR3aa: CSVDGLSYEQYF; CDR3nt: TGCAGCGTTGATGGCCTGTCCTACGAGCAGTACTTC
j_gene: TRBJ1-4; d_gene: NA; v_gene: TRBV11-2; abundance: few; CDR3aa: CASSPLRNEKLFF; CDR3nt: TGTGCCAGCAGCCCTTTGCGGAATGAAAAACTGTTTTTT
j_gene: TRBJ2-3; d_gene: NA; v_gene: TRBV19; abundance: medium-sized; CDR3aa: CASSIGRGAMSTDTQYF; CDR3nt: TGTGCCAGTAGTATAGGGCGAGGGGCGATGAGCACAGATACGCAGTATTTT
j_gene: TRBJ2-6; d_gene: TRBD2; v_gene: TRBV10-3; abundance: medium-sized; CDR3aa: CAISDPSGSGANVLTF; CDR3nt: TGTGCCATCAGTGATCCTAGCGGGTCTGGGGCCAACGTCCTGACTTTC
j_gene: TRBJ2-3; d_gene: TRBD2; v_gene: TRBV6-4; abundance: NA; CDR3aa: CASSPTSGGSNTDTQYF; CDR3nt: TGTGCCAGCAGTCCGACTAGCGGGGGGTCAAACACAGATACGCAGTATTTT
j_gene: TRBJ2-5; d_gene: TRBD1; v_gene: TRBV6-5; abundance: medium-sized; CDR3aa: CASSRDRGQETQYF; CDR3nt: TGTGCCAGCAGCCGCGACAGGGGGCAAGAGACCCAGTACTTC
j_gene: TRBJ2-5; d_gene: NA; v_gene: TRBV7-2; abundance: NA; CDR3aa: CASSRGTEETQYF; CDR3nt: TGTGCCAGCAGCCGCGGGACAGAAGAGACCCAGTACTTC
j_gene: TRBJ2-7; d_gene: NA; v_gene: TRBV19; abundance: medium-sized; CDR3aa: CASSIAGFYEQYF; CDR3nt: TGTGCCAGTAGTATAGCGGGGTTCTACGAGCAGTACTTC
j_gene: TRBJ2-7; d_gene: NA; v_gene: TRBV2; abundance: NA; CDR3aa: CASILYLSSYEQYF; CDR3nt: TGTGCCAGCATCCTTTACCTCAGCTCCTACGAGCAGTACTTC
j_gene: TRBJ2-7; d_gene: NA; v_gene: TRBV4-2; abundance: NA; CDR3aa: CASSQDEQRSYEQYF; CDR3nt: TGTGCCAGCAGCCAAGATGAGCAGCGGAGCTACGAGCAGTACTTC
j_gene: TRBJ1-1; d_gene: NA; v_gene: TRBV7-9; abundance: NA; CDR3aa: CASSPPGLRNTEAFF; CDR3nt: TGTGCCAGCAGTCCTCCAGGGCTGAGGAACACTGAAGCTTTCTTT
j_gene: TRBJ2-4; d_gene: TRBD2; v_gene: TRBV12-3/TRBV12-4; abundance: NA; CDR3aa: CASSLARIGTGGRRNIQYF; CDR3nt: TGTGCCAGCAGTTTGGCCCGAATAGGAACGGGGGGGCGGAGAAACATTCAGTACTTC
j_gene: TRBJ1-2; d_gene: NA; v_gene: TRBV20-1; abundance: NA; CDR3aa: CSATGFYGYTF; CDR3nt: TGCAGTGCTACAGGGTTTTATGGCTACACCTTC
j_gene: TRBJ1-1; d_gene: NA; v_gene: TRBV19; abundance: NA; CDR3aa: CASSISAAPGTEAFF; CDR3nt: TGTGCCAGTAGTATATCAGCGGCGCCTGGGACTGAAGCTTTCTTT
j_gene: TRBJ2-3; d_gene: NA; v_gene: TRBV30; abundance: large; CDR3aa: CAWSALPGTQYF; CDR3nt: TGTGCCTGGAGTGCGCTCCCAGGTACGCAGTATTTT
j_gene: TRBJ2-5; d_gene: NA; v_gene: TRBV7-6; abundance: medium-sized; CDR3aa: CASSLGDDTQETQYF; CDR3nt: TGTGCCAGCAGCTTGGGGGACGACACCCAAGAGACCCAGTACTTC
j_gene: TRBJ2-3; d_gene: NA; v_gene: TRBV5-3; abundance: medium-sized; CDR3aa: CARSLDGGMYF; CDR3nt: TGTGCCAGAAGCTTGGACGGGGGTATGTATTTT
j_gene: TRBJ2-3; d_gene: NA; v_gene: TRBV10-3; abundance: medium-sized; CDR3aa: CALSPAGMLDTQYF; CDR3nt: TGTGCCCTCAGCCCGGCAGGGATGTTAGATACGCAGTATTTT
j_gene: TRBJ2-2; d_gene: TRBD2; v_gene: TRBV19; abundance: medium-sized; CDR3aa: CASSVSGGQNTGELFF; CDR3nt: TGTGCCAGTAGTGTTAGCGGGGGGCAGAACACCGGGGAGCTGTTTTTT
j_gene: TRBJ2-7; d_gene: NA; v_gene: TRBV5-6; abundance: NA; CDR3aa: CASSLGGHEQYF; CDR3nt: TGTGCCAGCAGCTTGGGAGGGCACGAGCAGTACTTC
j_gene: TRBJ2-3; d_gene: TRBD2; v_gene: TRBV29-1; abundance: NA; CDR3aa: CSGLTSGKTDTQYF; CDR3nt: TGCAGCGGGCTGACTAGCGGGAAGACAGATACGCAGTATTTT
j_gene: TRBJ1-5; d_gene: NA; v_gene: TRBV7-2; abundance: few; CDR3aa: CASSSDGLGGNQPQHF; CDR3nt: TGTGCCAGCAGCTCCGACGGGCTAGGGGGCAATCAGCCCCAGCATTTT
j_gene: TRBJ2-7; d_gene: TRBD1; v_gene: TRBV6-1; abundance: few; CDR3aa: CASSERGGTGGYEQYF; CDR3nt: TGTGCCAGCAGTGAAAGAGGCGGGACAGGGGGCTACGAGCAGTACTTC
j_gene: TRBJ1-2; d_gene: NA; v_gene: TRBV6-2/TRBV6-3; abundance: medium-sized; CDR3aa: CASSSRAGAGAYGYTF; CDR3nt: TGTGCCAGCAGTTCCCGGGCCGGAGCAGGGGCCTATGGCTACACCTTC
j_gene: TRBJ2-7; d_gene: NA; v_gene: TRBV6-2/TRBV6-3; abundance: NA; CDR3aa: CASSGLQKSYEQYF; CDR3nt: TGTGCCAGCAGTGGCCTGCAGAAATCCTACGAGCAGTACTTC
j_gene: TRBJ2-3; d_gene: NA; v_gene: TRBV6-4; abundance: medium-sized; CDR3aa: CASSDGGATDTQYF; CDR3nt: TGTGCCAGCAGTGACGGGGGGGCCACAGATACGCAGTATTTT
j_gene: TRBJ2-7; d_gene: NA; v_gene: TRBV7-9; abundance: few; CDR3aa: CASRPSQRLYEQYF; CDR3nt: TGTGCCAGCAGGCCTAGCCAGCGGTTGTACGAGCAGTACTTC
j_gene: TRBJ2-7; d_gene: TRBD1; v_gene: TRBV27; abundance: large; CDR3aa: CASSDTGVVEYF; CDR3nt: TGTGCCAGCAGTGATACAGGGGTGGTGGAGTACTTC
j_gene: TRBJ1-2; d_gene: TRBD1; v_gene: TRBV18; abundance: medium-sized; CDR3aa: CASSPRPPRQGTVNYGYTF; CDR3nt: TGTGCCAGCTCACCACGACCCCCCCGACAGGGGACGGTTAACTATGGCTACACCTTC
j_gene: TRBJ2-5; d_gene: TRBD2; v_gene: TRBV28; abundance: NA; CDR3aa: CATTLAGARYQETQYF; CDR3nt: TGTGCCACCACGCTAGCGGGGGCCCGGTACCAAGAGACCCAGTACTTC
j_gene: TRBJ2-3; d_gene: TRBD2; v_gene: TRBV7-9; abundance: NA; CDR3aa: CASSFSGVGTDTQYF; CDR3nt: TGTGCCAGCAGCTTTAGCGGGGTAGGCACAGATACGCAGTATTTT
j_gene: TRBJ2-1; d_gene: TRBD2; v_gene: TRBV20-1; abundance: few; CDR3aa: CSARGGTRNEQFF; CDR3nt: TGCAGTGCTAGGGGGGGGACCAGGAATGAGCAGTTCTTC
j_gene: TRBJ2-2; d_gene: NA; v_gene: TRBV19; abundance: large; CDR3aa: CASSTRRANTGELFF; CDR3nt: TGTGCCAGTAGCACTAGACGCGCGAACACCGGGGAGCTGTTTTTT
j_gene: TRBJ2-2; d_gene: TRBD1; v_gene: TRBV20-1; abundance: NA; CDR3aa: CSAREWDRVNTGELFF; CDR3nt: TGCAGTGCTAGAGAATGGGACAGGGTGAACACCGGGGAGCTGTTTTTT
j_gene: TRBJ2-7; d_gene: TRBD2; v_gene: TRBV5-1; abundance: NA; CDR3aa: CASSLSGGLYEQYF; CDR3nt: TGCGCCAGCAGCCTTAGCGGGGGGCTTTACGAGCAGTACTTC